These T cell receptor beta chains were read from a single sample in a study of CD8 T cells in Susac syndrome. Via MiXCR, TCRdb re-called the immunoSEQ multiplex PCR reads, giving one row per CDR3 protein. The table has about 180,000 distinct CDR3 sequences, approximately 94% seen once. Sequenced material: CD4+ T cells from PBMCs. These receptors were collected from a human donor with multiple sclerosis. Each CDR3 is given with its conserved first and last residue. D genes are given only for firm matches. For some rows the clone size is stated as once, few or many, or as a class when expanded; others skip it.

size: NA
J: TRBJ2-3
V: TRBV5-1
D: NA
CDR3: CASSPFPRSPDTQYF
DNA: TGCGCCAGCAGCCCGTTCCCCAGGAGCCCAGATACGCAGTATTTT

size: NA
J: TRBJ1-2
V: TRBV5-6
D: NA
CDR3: CASSMWDPHYGYTF
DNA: TGTGCCAGCAGCATGTGGGACCCCCACTATGGCTACACCTTC

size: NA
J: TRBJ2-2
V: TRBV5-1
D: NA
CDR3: CASSVGSGRTGELFF
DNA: TGCGCCAGCAGCGTGGGGTCGGGGCGCACCGGGGAGCTGTTTTTT

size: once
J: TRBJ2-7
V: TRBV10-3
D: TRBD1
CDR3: CAIRGTGGIWDSYEQYF
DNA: TGTGCCATCAGGGGGACAGGGGGCATCTGGGATTCCTACGAGCAGTACTTC

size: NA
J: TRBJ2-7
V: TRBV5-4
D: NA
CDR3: CATGLDEQYF
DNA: TGTGCCACCGGTCTAGACGAGCAGTACTTC

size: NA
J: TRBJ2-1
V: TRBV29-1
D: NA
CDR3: CSVVRDSQSNEQFF
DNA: TGCAGCGTTGTCCGGGACTCGCAATCGAATGAGCAGTTCTTC

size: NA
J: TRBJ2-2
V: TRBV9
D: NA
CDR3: CASSAGALINTGELFF
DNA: TGTGCCAGCAGCGCAGGAGCACTCATTAACACCGGGGAGCTGTTTTTT

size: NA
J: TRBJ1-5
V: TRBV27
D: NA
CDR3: CASGQSKQPQHF
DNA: TGTGCCAGCGGGCAGAGTAAACAGCCCCAGCATTTT

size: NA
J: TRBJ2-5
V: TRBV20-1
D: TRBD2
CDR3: CSAPRGGEETQYF
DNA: TGCAGTGCTCCCCGGGGGGGCGAAGAGACCCAGTACTTC

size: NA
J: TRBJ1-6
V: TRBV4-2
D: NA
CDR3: CASSSLQTGDNSPLHF
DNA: TGTGCCAGCAGCTCCCTTCAAACAGGCGACAATTCCCCCCTCCACTTT

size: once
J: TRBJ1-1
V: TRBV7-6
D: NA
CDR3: CASSLSTGRGGTEAFF
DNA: TGTGCCAGCAGCTTAAGTACTGGCCGGGGTGGGACTGAAGCTTTCTTT

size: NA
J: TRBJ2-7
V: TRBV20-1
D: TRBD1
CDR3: CSAVRTGLNLYEQYF
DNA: TGCAGTGCTGTCCGGACAGGGCTTAACCTCTACGAGCAGTACTTC

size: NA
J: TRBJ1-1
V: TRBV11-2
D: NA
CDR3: CASSTYVEGTEAFF
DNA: TGTGCCAGCAGCACCTACGTGGAGGGGACTGAAGCTTTCTTT

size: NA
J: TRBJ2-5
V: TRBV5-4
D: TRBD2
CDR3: CASSPGLAETQYF
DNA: TGTGCCAGCAGCCCAGGACTAGCAGAGACCCAGTACTTC

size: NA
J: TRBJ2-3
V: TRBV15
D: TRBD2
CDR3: CATSNRGRATDTQYF
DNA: TGTGCCACCAGCAATCGAGGGAGGGCCACAGATACGCAGTATTTT

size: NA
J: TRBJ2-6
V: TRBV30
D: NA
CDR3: CAWRLAGANVLTF
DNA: TGTGCCTGGAGGTTGGCTGGGGCCAACGTCCTGACTTTC

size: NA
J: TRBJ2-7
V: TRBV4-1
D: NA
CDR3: CASSHQGGLSYEQYF
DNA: TGCGCCAGCAGTCATCAGGGGGGTCTGTCTTACGAGCAGTACTTC

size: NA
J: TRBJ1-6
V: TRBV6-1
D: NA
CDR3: CASSRPSSGRWDSPLHF
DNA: TGTGCCAGCAGTCGACCATCCTCGGGGAGGTGGGACTCACCCCTCCACTTT